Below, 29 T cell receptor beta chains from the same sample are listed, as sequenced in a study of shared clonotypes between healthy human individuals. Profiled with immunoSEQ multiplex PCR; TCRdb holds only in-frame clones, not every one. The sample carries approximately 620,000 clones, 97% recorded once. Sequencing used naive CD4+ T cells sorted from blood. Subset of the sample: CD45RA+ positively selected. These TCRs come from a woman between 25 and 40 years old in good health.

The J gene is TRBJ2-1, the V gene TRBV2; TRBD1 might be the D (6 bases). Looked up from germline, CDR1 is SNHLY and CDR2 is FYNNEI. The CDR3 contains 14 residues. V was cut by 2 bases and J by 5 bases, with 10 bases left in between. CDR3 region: CASSEWTDNNEQFF. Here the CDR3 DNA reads TGTGCCAGCAGTGAATGGACAGATAACAATGAGCAGTTCTTC. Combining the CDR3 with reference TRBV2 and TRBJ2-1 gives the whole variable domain EPEVTQTPSHQVTQMGQEVILRCVPISNHLYFYWYRQILGQKVEFLVSFYNNEISEKSEIFDDQFSVERPDGSNFTLKIRSTKLEDSAMYFCASSEWTDNNEQFFGPGTRLTVL.

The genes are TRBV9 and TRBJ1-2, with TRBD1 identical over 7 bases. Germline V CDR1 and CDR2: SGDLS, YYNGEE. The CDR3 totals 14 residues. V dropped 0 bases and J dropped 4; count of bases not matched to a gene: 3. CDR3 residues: CASSVAGQLYGYTF. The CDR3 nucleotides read TGTGCCAGCAGCGTAGCGGGACAGCTCTATGGCTACACCTTC.

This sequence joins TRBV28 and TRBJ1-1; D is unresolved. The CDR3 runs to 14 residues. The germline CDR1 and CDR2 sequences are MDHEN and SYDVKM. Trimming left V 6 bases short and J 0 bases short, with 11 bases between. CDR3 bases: TGTGCCAGCAGGGCCAGTCGGGTGAACACTGAAGCTTTCTTT. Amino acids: CASRASRVNTEAFF. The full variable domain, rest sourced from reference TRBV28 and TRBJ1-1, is DVKVTQSSRYLVKRTGEKVFLECVQDMDHENMFWYRQDPGLGLRLIYFSYDVKMKEKGDIPEGYSVSREKKERFSLILESASTNQTSMYLCASRASRVNTEAFFGQGTRLTVV.

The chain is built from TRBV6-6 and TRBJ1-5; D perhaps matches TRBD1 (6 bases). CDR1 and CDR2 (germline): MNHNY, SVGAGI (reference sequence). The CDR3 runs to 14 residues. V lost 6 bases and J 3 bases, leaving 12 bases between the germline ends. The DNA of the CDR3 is TGTGCCAGCAGAGATAGACAGGTCAATCAGCCCCAGCATTTT. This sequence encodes CASRDRQVNQPQHF.

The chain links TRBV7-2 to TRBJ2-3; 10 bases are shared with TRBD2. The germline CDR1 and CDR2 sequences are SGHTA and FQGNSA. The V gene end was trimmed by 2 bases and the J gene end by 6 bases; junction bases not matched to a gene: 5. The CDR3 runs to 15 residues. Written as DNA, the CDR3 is TGTGCCAGCAGCTTAAGCGGGAGGGCCGCCGATACGCAGTATTTT. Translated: CASSLSGRAADTQYF.

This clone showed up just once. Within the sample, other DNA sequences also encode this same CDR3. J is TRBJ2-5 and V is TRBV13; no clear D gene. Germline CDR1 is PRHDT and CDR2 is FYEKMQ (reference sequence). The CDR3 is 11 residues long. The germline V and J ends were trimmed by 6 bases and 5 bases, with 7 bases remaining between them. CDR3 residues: CASSFRETQYF. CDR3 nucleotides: TGTGCCAGCAGTTTTCGGGAGACCCAGTACTTC.

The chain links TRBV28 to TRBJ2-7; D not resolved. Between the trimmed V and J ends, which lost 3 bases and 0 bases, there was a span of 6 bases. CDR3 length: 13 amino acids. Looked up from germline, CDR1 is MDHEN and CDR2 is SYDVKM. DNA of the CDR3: TGTGCCAGCAGTTTCGTGGTCTCCTACGAGCAGTACTTC. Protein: CASSFVVSYEQYF.

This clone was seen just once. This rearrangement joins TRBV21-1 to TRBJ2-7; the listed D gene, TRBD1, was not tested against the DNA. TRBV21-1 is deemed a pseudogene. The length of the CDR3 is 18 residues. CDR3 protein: CASSKFGYEDRVDYEQYF. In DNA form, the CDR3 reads TGTGCCAGCAGCAAATTTGGGTACGAGGACAGGGTAGACTACGAGCAGTACTTC.

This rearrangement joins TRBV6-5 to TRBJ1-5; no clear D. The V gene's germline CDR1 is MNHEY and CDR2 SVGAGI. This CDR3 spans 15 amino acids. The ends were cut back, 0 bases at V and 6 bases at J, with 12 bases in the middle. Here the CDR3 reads CASSYSRDVGQPQHF. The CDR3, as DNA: TGTGCCAGCAGTTACTCGCGAGACGTAGGTCAGCCCCAGCATTTT.

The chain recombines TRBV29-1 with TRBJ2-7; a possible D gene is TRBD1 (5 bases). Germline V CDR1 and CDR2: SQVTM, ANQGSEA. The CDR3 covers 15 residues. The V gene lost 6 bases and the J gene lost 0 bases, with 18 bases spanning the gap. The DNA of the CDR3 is TGCAGCGTCGCGTTTGGTCAGGGTCCCTCCTACGAGCAGTACTTC. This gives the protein CSVAFGQGPSYEQYF.

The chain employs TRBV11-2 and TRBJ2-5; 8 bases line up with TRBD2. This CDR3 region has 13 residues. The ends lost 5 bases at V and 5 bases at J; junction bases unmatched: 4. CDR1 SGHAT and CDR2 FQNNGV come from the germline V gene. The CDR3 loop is CASSTGTRETQYF. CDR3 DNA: TGTGCCAGCAGCACGGGGACTAGGGAGACCCAGTACTTC.

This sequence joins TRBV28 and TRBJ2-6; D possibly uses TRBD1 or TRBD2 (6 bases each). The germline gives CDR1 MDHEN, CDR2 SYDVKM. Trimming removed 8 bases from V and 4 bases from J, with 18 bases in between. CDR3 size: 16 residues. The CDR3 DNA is TGTGCCAGCGCTTCGGGGGCCCGGGCAGGGGCCAACGTCCTGACTTTC. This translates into CASASGARAGANVLTF.

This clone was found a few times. This CDR3 reads CASSEDTFGNQPQHF. The DNA for the CDR3 is TGTGCCAGCAGTGAAGACACCTTTGGCAATCAGCCCCAGCATTTT. The chain is built from TRBV2 and TRBJ1-5; no clear D gene. The CDR3 covers 15 residues. The V end lost 1 base, the J end lost 2 bases, and 9 bases lay between the germline ends. Per germline, CDR1 SNHLY and CDR2 FYNNEI.

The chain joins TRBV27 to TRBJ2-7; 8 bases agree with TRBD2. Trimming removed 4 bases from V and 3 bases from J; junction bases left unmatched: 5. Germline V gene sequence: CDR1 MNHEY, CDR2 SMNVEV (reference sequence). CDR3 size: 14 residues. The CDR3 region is CASSSSGRYYEQYF. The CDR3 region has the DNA TGTGCCAGCAGTTCGAGCGGGAGATACTACGAGCAGTACTTC.

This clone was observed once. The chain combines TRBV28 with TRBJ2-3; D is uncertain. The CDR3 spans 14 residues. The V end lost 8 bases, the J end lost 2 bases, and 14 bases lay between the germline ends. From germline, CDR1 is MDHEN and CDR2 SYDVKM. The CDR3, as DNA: TGTGCCAGCGCCGTATTCGGCAACACAGATACGCAGTATTTT. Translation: CASAVFGNTDTQYF. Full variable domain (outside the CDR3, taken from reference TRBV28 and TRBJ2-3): DVKVTQSSRYLVKRTGEKVFLECVQDMDHENMFWYRQDPGLGLRLIYFSYDVKMKEKGDIPEGYSVSREKKERFSLILESASTNQTSMYLCASAVFGNTDTQYFGPGTRLTVL.

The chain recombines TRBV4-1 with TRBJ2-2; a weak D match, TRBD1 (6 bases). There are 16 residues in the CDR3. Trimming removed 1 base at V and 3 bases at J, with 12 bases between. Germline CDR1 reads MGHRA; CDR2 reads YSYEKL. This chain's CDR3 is CASSQGSTGYTGELFF. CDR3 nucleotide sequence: TGCGCCAGCAGCCAAGGGTCAACAGGGTACACCGGGGAGCTGTTTTTT.

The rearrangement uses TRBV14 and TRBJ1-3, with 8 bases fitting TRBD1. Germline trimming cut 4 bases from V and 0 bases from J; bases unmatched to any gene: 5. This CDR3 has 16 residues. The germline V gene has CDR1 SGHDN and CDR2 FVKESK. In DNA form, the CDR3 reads TGTGCCAGCAGCCGGGGACAGGCATTCTCTGGAAACACCATATATTTT. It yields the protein CASSRGQAFSGNTIYF.

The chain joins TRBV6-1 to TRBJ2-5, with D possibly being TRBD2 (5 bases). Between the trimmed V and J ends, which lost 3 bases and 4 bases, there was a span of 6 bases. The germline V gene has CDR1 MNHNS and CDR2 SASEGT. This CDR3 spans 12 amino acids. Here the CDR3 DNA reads TGTGCCAGCAGTGACCGGGGAGAGACCCAGTACTTC. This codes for CASSDRGETQYF.

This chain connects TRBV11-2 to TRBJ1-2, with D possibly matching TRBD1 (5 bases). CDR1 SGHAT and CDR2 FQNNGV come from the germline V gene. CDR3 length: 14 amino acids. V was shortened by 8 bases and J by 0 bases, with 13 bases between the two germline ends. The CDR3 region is CASGVQASNYGYTF. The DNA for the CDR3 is TGTGCCAGCGGGGTACAGGCTTCTAACTATGGCTACACCTTC.

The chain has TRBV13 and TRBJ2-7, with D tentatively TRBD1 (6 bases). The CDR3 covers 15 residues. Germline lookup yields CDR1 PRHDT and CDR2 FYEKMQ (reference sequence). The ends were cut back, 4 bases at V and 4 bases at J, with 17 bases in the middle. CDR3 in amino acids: CASSSKTGWGYEQYF. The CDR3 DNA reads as TGTGCCAGCAGCTCGAAGACAGGATGGGGGTACGAGCAGTACTTC.

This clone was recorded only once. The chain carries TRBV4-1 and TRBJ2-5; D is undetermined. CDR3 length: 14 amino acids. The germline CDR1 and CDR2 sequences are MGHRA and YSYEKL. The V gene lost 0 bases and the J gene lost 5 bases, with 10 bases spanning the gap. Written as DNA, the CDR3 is TGCGCCAGCAGCCAAGATCCATCTAGTGAGACCCAGTACTTC. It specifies CASSQDPSSETQYF.

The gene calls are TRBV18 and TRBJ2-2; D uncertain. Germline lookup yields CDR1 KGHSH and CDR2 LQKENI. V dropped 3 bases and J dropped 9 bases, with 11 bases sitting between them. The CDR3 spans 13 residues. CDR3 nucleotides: TGTGCCAGCTCACCTAATGTTGGCCGGGAGCTGTTTTTT. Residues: CASSPNVGRELFF.

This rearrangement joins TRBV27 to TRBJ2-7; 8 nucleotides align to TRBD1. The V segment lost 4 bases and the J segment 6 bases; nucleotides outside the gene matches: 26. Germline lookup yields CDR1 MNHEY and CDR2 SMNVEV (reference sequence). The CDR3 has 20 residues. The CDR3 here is CASSSTSRGLRRFTDREQYF. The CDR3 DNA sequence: TGTGCCAGCAGTTCGACTTCCAGGGGGCTTCGCCGGTTCACCGATCGCGAGCAGTACTTC.

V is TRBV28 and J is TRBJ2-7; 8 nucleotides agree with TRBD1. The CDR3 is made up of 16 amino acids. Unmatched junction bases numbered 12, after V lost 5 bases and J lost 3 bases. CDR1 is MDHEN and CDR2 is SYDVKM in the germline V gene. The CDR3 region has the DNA TGTGCCAGCAGTCACACAACAGGGGGATCCTACTACGAGCAGTACTTC. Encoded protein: CASSHTTGGSYYEQYF.

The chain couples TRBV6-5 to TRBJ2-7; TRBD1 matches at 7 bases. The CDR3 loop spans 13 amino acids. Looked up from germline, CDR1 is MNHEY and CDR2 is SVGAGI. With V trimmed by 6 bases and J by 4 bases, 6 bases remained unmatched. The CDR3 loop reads CASSREQGYEQYF. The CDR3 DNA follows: TGTGCCAGCAGCAGGGAACAGGGGTACGAGCAGTACTTC.

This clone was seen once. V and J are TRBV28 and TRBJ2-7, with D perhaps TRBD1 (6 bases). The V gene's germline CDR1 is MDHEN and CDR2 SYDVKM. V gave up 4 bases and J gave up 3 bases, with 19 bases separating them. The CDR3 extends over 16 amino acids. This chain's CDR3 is CASSSSRVGTYYEQYF. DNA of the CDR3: TGTGCCAGCAGTTCTTCCCGGGTAGGGACATACTACGAGCAGTACTTC.

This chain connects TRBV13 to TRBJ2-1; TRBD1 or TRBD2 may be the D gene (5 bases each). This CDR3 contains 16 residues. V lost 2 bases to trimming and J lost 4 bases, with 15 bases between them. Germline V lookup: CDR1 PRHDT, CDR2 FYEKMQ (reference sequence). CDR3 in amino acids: CASSLRGFAGYNEQFF. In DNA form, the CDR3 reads TGTGCCAGCAGCTTAAGAGGGTTTGCAGGGTACAATGAGCAGTTCTTC. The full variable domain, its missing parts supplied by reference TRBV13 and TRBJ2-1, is AAGVIQSPRHLIKEKRETATLKCYPIPRHDTVYWYQQGPGQDPQFLISFYEKMQSDKGSIPDRFSAQQFSDYHSELNMSSLELGDSALYFCASSLRGFAGYNEQFFGPGTRLTVL.

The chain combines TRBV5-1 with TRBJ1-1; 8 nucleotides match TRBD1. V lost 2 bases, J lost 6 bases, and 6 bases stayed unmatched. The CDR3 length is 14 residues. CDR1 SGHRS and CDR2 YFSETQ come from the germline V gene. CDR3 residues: CASSFGQGGSEAFF. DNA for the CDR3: TGCGCCAGCAGCTTCGGACAGGGTGGGTCTGAAGCTTTCTTT.

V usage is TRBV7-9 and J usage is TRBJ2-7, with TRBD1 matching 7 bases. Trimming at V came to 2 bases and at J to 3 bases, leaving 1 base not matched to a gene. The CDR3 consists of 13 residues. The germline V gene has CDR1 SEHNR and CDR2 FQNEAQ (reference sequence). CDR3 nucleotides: TGTGCCAGCAGCTTAACAGGGGTCTACGAGCAGTACTTC. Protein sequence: CASSLTGVYEQYF.